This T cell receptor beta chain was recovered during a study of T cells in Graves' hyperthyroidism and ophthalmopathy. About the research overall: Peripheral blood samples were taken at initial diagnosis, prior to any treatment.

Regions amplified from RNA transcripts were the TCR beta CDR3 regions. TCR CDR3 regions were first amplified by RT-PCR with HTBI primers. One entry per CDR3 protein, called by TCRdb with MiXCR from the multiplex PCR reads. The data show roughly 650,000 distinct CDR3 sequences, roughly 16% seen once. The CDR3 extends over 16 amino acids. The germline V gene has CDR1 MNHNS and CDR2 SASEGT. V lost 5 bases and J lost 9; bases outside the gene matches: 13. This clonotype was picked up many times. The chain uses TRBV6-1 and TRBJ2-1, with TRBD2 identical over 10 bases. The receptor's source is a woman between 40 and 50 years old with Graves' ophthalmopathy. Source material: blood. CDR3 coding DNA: TGTGCCAGCAGTCCCGCCCTAGCGGGAGCTGACGCTGAGCAGTTCTTC. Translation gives CASSPALAGADAEQFF.